This T cell receptor beta chain was identified during a study of T cell responses to AZD1222 COVID-19 vaccine. Looking at the study overall: Recipients boosted at about 4 weeks or about 12 weeks are pooled.

Some clones are missing from TCRdb's copy, which holds only in-frame ones; the method was immunoSEQ multiplex PCR. The sample lists roughly 110,000 clones; 90% were seen once. Germline V gene data show CDR1 as MGHDK and CDR2 as SYGVNS. With V trimmed by 1 base and J by 10 bases, 3 bases remained unmatched. This CDR3 has 15 residues. V and J are TRBV25-1 and TRBJ2-1; 14 bases line up with TRBD2. The receptor's source is an adult in good health. This sample comprised peripheral blood, obtained on day 0 of AZD1222 vaccination. The CDR3 DNA sequence: TGTGCCAGCAGTGAATCGGGACTAGCGGGAGTAGAGCAGTTCTTC. This translates into CASSESGLAGVEQFF.